Listed below are T cell receptor beta chains from one sample, sequenced in a study of Ad26.COV2.S vaccination and SARS-CoV-2 variants. Measured with immunoSEQ multiplex PCR; TCRdb has only the in-frame clones, and not every one. The table shows hundreds of thousands of clones, with around 86% occurring only once. The starting material was peripheral blood, obtained in a trial of Ad26.COV2.S vaccine versus placebo. These TCRs come from a person between 18 and 65 years old who received the Ad26.COV2.S COVID-19 vaccine or a placebo. CDR3s include the opening cysteine and the closing phenylalanine or tryptophan. Fields, in order: V gene, clone size, J gene, D gene, CDR3 DNA, CDR3 protein. The D gene is left open where the match is weak. The size of a clone is reported for some rows only, either as once, few or many, or as a class for expanded clones.

V gene: TRBV6-5
clone size: NA
J gene: TRBJ2-7
D gene: TRBD1
CDR3 DNA: TGTGCCAGCAGTATCGGACAGGGGACCTACGAGCAGTACTTC
CDR3 protein: CASSIGQGTYEQYF

V gene: TRBV5-1
clone size: once
J gene: TRBJ2-1
D gene: TRBD2
CDR3 DNA: TGCGCCAGCAGCTTGACTAAGCGGGGGCCCTCCTCCTACAATGAGCAGTTCTTC
CDR3 protein: CASSLTKRGPSSYNEQFF

V gene: TRBV6-1
clone size: NA
J gene: TRBJ1-5
D gene: NA
CDR3 DNA: TGTGCCAGCAGTGAAAGGGGAGCTCAGCCCCAGCATTTT
CDR3 protein: CASSERGAQPQHF

V gene: TRBV11-2
clone size: NA
J gene: TRBJ2-3
D gene: NA
CDR3 DNA: TGTGCCAGCGCAACGCCGCGAGGAACTAGCACAGATACGCAGTATTTT
CDR3 protein: CASATPRGTSTDTQYF

V gene: TRBV20-1
clone size: once
J gene: TRBJ1-3
D gene: NA
CDR3 DNA: TGCAGTGCTAGTTCCCAAAACACCATATATTTT
CDR3 protein: CSASSQNTIYF

V gene: TRBV7-6
clone size: NA
J gene: TRBJ2-7
D gene: NA
CDR3 DNA: TGTGCCAGCAGCTTAGAGTCGCCCTACGAGCAGTACTTC
CDR3 protein: CASSLESPYEQYF

V gene: TRBV4-1
clone size: NA
J gene: TRBJ2-7
D gene: TRBD1
CDR3 DNA: TGCGCCAGCAGCCTATTAGGGGACAGGACCTACGAGCAGTACTTC
CDR3 protein: CASSLLGDRTYEQYF

V gene: TRBV28
clone size: NA
J gene: TRBJ1-2
D gene: TRBD1
CDR3 DNA: TGTGCCAGCAGCGTAACCGGGACAGGGAATGGCTACACCTTC
CDR3 protein: CASSVTGTGNGYTF

V gene: TRBV7-2
clone size: once
J gene: TRBJ2-2
D gene: TRBD1
CDR3 DNA: TGTGCCAGCAGCTCCCACCGGGACAGCATTGTCACCGGGGAGCTGTTTTTT
CDR3 protein: CASSSHRDSIVTGELFF

V gene: TRBV18
clone size: NA
J gene: TRBJ2-6
D gene: TRBD1
CDR3 DNA: TGTGCCAGCTCACACGACAGGGCCCTCTCTGGGGCCAACGTCCTGACTTTC
CDR3 protein: CASSHDRALSGANVLTF

V gene: TRBV11-3
clone size: once
J gene: TRBJ2-1
D gene: NA
CDR3 DNA: TGTGCCAGCAGCACCAAAACCAGGACGGGGGTCAATGAGCAGTTCTTC
CDR3 protein: CASSTKTRTGVNEQFF

V gene: TRBV5-6
clone size: few
J gene: TRBJ1-5
D gene: NA
CDR3 DNA: TGTGCCAGCAGCTTGGGCAGACGCCATCAGCCCCAGCATTTT
CDR3 protein: CASSLGRRHQPQHF

V gene: TRBV23-1
clone size: NA
J gene: TRBJ1-2
D gene: NA
CDR3 DNA: TGCGCCAGCAGTCAATGCCCCACATCCCTCTATGGCTACACCTTC
CDR3 protein: CASSQCPTSLYGYTF

V gene: TRBV9
clone size: NA
J gene: TRBJ2-7
D gene: NA
CDR3 DNA: TGTGCCAGCAGCGTAGCGGGACAAGCCTACGAGCAGTACTTC
CDR3 protein: CASSVAGQAYEQYF

V gene: TRBV7-6
clone size: few
J gene: TRBJ2-2
D gene: NA
CDR3 DNA: TGTGCCAGCAGCTTAGTGATTGACATAGCGGAGAAAACCGGGGAGCTGTTTTTT
CDR3 protein: CASSLVIDIAEKTGELFF

V gene: TRBV11-1
clone size: NA
J gene: TRBJ1-1
D gene: NA
CDR3 DNA: TGTGCCAGCAGCTTACAGGGAGGAAACACTGAAGCTTTCTTT
CDR3 protein: CASSLQGGNTEAFF

V gene: TRBV2
clone size: NA
J gene: TRBJ2-2
D gene: NA
CDR3 DNA: TGTGCCAGCAGTGCGGGACTTTCAAGGGCCGGGGAGCTGTTTTTT
CDR3 protein: CASSAGLSRAGELFF

V gene: TRBV2
clone size: NA
J gene: TRBJ2-5
D gene: TRBD1
CDR3 DNA: TGTGCCAGCACAGGCCTACAGGGGAAAGAGACCCAGTACTTC
CDR3 protein: CASTGLQGKETQYF

V gene: TRBV3-1/TRBV3-2
clone size: NA
J gene: TRBJ2-2
D gene: NA
CDR3 DNA: TGTGCCAGCAGCCCCCTGGCTAGGGGGACCGGGGAGCTGTTTTTT
CDR3 protein: CASSPLARGTGELFF

V gene: TRBV7-9
clone size: NA
J gene: TRBJ2-3
D gene: TRBD2
CDR3 DNA: TGTGCCAGCAGCCTGATCAGACTAGCGGGGGGACAAAGCACAGATACGCAGTATTTT
CDR3 protein: CASSLIRLAGGQSTDTQYF

V gene: TRBV27
clone size: NA
J gene: TRBJ2-7
D gene: NA
CDR3 DNA: TGTGCCAGCAGTTTACGGGGATCCTACGAGCAGTACTTC
CDR3 protein: CASSLRGSYEQYF

V gene: TRBV9
clone size: NA
J gene: TRBJ1-2
D gene: NA
CDR3 DNA: TGTGCCAGCAGCGTCGGATCACAGGGATATGGCTACACCTTC
CDR3 protein: CASSVGSQGYGYTF

V gene: TRBV6-2/TRBV6-3
clone size: NA
J gene: TRBJ2-1
D gene: NA
CDR3 DNA: TGTGCCAGCAGTTACTCCTACAATGAGCAGTTCTTC
CDR3 protein: CASSYSYNEQFF

V gene: TRBV27
clone size: NA
J gene: TRBJ2-2
D gene: TRBD2
CDR3 DNA: TGTGCCAGCAGTTTATTCTCATTGGGGCCGGGACTAGTTTCCTCGAACACCGGGGAGCTGTTTTTT
CDR3 protein: CASSLFSLGPGLVSSNTGELFF

V gene: TRBV7-9
clone size: NA
J gene: TRBJ1-4
D gene: NA
CDR3 DNA: TGTGCCAGCAGCCCCCGGAATGGGCCTTTTGGGGAAAAACTGTTTTTT
CDR3 protein: CASSPRNGPFGEKLFF

V gene: TRBV11-3
clone size: once
J gene: TRBJ2-6
D gene: NA
CDR3 DNA: TGTGCCAGCAGCTTAGGGGGAACCCTCCTGACTTTC
CDR3 protein: CASSLGGTLLTF

V gene: TRBV7-8
clone size: NA
J gene: TRBJ2-3
D gene: TRBD2
CDR3 DNA: TGTGCCAGCAGCTTACAAGCGGGGGGTGTAACAGATACGCAGTATTTT
CDR3 protein: CASSLQAGGVTDTQYF

V gene: TRBV27
clone size: once
J gene: TRBJ1-3
D gene: NA
CDR3 DNA: TGTGCCAGCAGTTTTTCGGCCAGGCCCAGCTCTGGAAACACCATATATTTT
CDR3 protein: CASSFSARPSSGNTIYF

V gene: TRBV11-3
clone size: NA
J gene: TRBJ2-2
D gene: NA
CDR3 DNA: TGTGCCAGCAGAGCCTACTTTGGCGCCGGGGAGCTGTTTTTT
CDR3 protein: CASRAYFGAGELFF

V gene: TRBV6-5
clone size: NA
J gene: TRBJ2-2
D gene: NA
CDR3 DNA: TGTGCCAGCAGTTTGTACAGGGCGAACACCGGGGAGCTGTTTTTT
CDR3 protein: CASSLYRANTGELFF

V gene: TRBV27
clone size: NA
J gene: TRBJ1-1
D gene: TRBD1
CDR3 DNA: TGTGCCAGCAGCCGACAGGGATTCACTGAAGCTTTCTTT
CDR3 protein: CASSRQGFTEAFF

V gene: TRBV7-6
clone size: NA
J gene: TRBJ1-1
D gene: NA
CDR3 DNA: TGTGCCAGCAGCGCAGCCGGGACATTGAACACTGAAGCTTTCTTT
CDR3 protein: CASSAAGTLNTEAFF

V gene: TRBV4-2
clone size: NA
J gene: TRBJ1-6
D gene: NA
CDR3 DNA: TGTGCCAGCAGCCAAGAGGCGAGGCAGAGAGATAATTCACCCCTCCACTTT
CDR3 protein: CASSQEARQRDNSPLHF

V gene: TRBV6-2/TRBV6-3
clone size: NA
J gene: TRBJ1-1
D gene: NA
CDR3 DNA: TGTGCCAGCCGCCTAGGACGGGTGAACACTGAAGCTTTCTTT
CDR3 protein: CASRLGRVNTEAFF

V gene: TRBV12-5
clone size: NA
J gene: TRBJ2-1
D gene: TRBD2
CDR3 DNA: TGTGCTACAACCCTGGGGGGGACCTACAATGAGCAGTTCTTC
CDR3 protein: CATTLGGTYNEQFF

V gene: TRBV2
clone size: NA
J gene: TRBJ1-2
D gene: TRBD1
CDR3 DNA: TGTGCCAGCAGACTTGGACAGGGGGCCTATGGCTACACCTTC
CDR3 protein: CASRLGQGAYGYTF

V gene: TRBV3-1/TRBV3-2
clone size: NA
J gene: TRBJ1-2
D gene: NA
CDR3 DNA: TGTGCCAGCAGCCAAGTTCTTTCAGGGAGCTATGGCTACACCTTC
CDR3 protein: CASSQVLSGSYGYTF

V gene: TRBV30
clone size: NA
J gene: TRBJ2-2
D gene: TRBD1
CDR3 DNA: TGTGCCTGGCGGCGGGACAGGGTTAACACCGGGGAGCTGTTTTTT
CDR3 protein: CAWRRDRVNTGELFF

V gene: TRBV6-5
clone size: once
J gene: TRBJ2-3
D gene: NA
CDR3 DNA: TGTGCCAGCAGTTCGACTCTTCAGGATACGCAGTATTTT
CDR3 protein: CASSSTLQDTQYF

V gene: TRBV11-2
clone size: NA
J gene: TRBJ1-1
D gene: NA
CDR3 DNA: TGTGCCAGCAGCTTGGGTGAGACCATGAACACTGAAGCTTTCTTT
CDR3 protein: CASSLGETMNTEAFF

V gene: TRBV30
clone size: NA
J gene: TRBJ1-5
D gene: NA
CDR3 DNA: TGTGCCTGGAGTCCGGACAGAGATCAGCCCCAGCATTTT
CDR3 protein: CAWSPDRDQPQHF

V gene: TRBV6-2/TRBV6-3
clone size: NA
J gene: TRBJ2-2
D gene: NA
CDR3 DNA: TGTGCCAGCAGCCTCCAGGGGCAGGACACCGGGGAGCTGTTTTTT
CDR3 protein: CASSLQGQDTGELFF

V gene: TRBV7-9
clone size: once
J gene: TRBJ1-5
D gene: TRBD1
CDR3 DNA: TGTGCCAGCAGCACGGACAGGGTGATAGGTCAGCCCCAGCATTTT
CDR3 protein: CASSTDRVIGQPQHF

V gene: TRBV5-4
clone size: NA
J gene: TRBJ2-1
D gene: NA
CDR3 DNA: TGTGCCAGCAGCCTAGTAGCCCACAATGAGCAGTTCTTC
CDR3 protein: CASSLVAHNEQFF

V gene: TRBV6-4
clone size: NA
J gene: TRBJ1-1
D gene: NA
CDR3 DNA: TGTGCCAGCAGTGACGGAGGGAGTAGCACTGAAGCTTTCTTT
CDR3 protein: CASSDGGSSTEAFF

V gene: TRBV3-1/TRBV3-2
clone size: NA
J gene: TRBJ2-5
D gene: NA
CDR3 DNA: TGTGCCAGCAGCCCCCAGACTAGACGAGAGACCCAGTACTTC
CDR3 protein: CASSPQTRRETQYF

V gene: TRBV7-8
clone size: once
J gene: TRBJ1-2
D gene: NA
CDR3 DNA: TGTGCCAGCAGCCACCCGGCCGGGAAGAAGAACTATGGCTACACCTTC
CDR3 protein: CASSHPAGKKNYGYTF

V gene: TRBV18
clone size: once
J gene: TRBJ1-1
D gene: NA
CDR3 DNA: TGTGCCAGCTCACCTGACGGGAACACTGAAGCTTTCTTT
CDR3 protein: CASSPDGNTEAFF

V gene: TRBV4-3
clone size: NA
J gene: TRBJ2-1
D gene: NA
CDR3 DNA: TGCGCCAGCAGCCAAGATAGTAGCCCCTCCTACAATGAGCAGTTCTTC
CDR3 protein: CASSQDSSPSYNEQFF

V gene: TRBV5-1
clone size: NA
J gene: TRBJ2-3
D gene: NA
CDR3 DNA: TGCGCCAGCAGCTTGGGTGGGGACTTTTTCACAGATACGCAGTATTTT
CDR3 protein: CASSLGGDFFTDTQYF

V gene: TRBV6-5
clone size: NA
J gene: TRBJ2-1
D gene: TRBD1
CDR3 DNA: TGTGCCAGCAGTTACCGGGACAGAGACAATGAGCAGTTCTTC
CDR3 protein: CASSYRDRDNEQFF

V gene: TRBV3-1/TRBV3-2
clone size: NA
J gene: TRBJ2-7
D gene: NA
CDR3 DNA: TGTGCCAGCAGCCAAGGGGTAGGGGGCTCCTACGAGCAGTACTTC
CDR3 protein: CASSQGVGGSYEQYF

V gene: TRBV28
clone size: NA
J gene: TRBJ1-5
D gene: NA
CDR3 DNA: TGTGCCAGCAGTTTAGGGGGAAGCAATCAGCCCCAGCATTTT
CDR3 protein: CASSLGGSNQPQHF